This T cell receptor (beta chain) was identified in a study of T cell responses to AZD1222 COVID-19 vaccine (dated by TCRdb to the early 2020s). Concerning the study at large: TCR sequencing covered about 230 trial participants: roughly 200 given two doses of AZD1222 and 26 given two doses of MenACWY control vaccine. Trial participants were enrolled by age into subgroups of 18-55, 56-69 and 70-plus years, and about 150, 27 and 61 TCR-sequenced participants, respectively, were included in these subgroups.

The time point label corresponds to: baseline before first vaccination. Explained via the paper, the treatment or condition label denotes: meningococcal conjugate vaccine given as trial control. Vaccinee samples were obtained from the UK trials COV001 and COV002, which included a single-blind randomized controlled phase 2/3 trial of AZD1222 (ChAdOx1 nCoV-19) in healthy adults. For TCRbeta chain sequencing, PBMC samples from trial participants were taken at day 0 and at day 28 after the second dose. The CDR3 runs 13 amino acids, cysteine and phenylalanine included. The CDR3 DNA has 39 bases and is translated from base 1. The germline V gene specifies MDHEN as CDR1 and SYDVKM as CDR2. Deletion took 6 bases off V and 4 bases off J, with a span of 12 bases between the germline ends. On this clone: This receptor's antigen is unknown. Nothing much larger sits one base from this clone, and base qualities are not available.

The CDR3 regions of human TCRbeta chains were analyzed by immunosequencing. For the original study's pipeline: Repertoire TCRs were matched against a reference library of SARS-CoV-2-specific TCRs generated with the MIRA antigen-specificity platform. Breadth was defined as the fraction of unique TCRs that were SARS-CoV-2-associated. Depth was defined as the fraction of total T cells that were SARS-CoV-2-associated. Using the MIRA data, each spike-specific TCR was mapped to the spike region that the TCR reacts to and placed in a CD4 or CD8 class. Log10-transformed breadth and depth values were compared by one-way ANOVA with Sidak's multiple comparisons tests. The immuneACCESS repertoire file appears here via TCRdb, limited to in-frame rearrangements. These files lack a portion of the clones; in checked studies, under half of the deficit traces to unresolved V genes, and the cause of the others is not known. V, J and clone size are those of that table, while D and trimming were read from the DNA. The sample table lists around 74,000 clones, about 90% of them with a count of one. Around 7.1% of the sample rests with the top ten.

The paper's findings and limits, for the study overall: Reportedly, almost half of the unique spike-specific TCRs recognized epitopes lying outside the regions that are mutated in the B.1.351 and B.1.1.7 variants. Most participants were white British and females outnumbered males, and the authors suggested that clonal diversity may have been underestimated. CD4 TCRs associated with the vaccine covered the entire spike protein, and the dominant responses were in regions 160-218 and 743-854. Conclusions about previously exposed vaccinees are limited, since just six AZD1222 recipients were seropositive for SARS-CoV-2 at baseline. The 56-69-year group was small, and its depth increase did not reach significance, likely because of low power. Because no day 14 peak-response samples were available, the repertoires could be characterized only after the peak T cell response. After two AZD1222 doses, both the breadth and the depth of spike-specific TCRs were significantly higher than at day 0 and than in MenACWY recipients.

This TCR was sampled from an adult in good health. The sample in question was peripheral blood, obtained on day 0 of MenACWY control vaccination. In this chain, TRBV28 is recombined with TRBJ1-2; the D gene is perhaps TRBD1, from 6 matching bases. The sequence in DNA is TGTGCCAGCAGATTTACGGACAGCTATGGCTACACCTTC. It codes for CASRFTDSYGYTF.